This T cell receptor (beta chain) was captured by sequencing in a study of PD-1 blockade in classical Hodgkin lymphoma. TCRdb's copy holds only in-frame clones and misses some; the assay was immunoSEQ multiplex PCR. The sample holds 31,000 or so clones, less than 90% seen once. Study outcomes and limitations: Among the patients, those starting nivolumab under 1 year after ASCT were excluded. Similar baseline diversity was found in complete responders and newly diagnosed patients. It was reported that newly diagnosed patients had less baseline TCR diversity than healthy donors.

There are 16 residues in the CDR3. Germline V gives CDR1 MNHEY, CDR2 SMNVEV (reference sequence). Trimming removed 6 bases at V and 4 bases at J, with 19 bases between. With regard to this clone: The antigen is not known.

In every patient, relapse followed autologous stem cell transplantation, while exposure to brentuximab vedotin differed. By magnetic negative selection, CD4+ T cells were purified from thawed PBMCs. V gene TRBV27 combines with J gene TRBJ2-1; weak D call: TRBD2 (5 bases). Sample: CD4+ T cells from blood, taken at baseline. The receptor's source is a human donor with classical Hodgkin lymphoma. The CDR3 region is CASRSLSGRLYNEQFF. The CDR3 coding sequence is TGTGCCAGCAGGTCCTTAAGCGGCCGCCTTTACAATGAGCAGTTCTTC.